Below, 26 T cell receptor beta chains from the same sample are listed, as sequenced in a study of immune cell composition in non-small cell lung cancer. TCRdb keeps only in-frame clones here, not all; method: immunoSEQ multiplex PCR. The sample carries around 7,000 clones, just under 85% recorded once. Normal lung was taken at the farthest possible site, at least 3 cm from tumour. The sample taken for sequencing was non-adjacent lung tissue. The receptors originated from a human donor with non-small cell lung cancer.

The chain links TRBV20-1 to TRBJ2-1; D is uncertain. Germline CDR1 reads DFQATT; CDR2 reads SNEGSKA (reference sequence). The CDR3 contains 11 residues. Trimming stripped 3 bases from V and 8 bases from J, with 8 bases between. The CDR3 region is CSARPRDEQFF. The CDR3 region has the DNA TGCAGTGCTAGGCCTCGGGATGAGCAGTTCTTC.

V and J are TRBV28 and TRBJ1-3; D call uncertain. V dropped 5 bases and J dropped 4 bases, with 6 bases sitting between them. From germline, CDR1 is MDHEN and CDR2 SYDVKM. This CDR3 region has 12 residues. The CDR3 DNA reads as TGTGCCAGCAGTATACGGGGAAACACCATATATTTT. Translated: CASSIRGNTIYF.

The chain combines TRBV6-6 with TRBJ1-5, with D possibly matching TRBD1 (5 bases). The CDR3 is 15 residues long. Germline V gene data show CDR1 as MNHNY and CDR2 as SVGAGI (reference sequence). The V end was cut by 11 bases, the J end by 0 bases, with 17 bases between. The DNA of the CDR3 is TGTGCCGTAGCTCAGGGTGGATATAGCAATCAGCCCCAGCATTTT. Protein: CAVAQGGYSNQPQHF.

V and J are TRBV5-4 and TRBJ2-3; tentative D call: TRBD1 (6 bases). The length of the CDR3 is 14 residues. Trimming took 6 bases from V and 3 from J, leaving 14 bases between them. Germline V gives CDR1 SGHNT, CDR2 YYREEE (reference sequence). DNA for the CDR3: TGTGCCAGCAAATCCCTCCAGGGGACAGATACGCAGTATTTT. Translating gives CASKSLQGTDTQYF. The whole variable domain, remainder taken from reference TRBV5-4 and TRBJ2-3, is ETGVTQSPTHLIKTRGQQVTLRCSSQSGHNTVSWYQQALGQGPQFIFQYYREEENGRGNFPPRFSGLQFPNYSSELNVNALELDDSALYLCASKSLQGTDTQYFGPGTRLTVL.

The chain couples TRBV29-1 to TRBJ2-1; 8 positions match TRBD2. CDR1 and CDR2 (germline): SQVTM, ANQGSEA. V lost 0 bases, J lost 6 bases, and 4 bases stayed unmatched. The CDR3 has 14 amino acids. CDR3 sequence (DNA): TGCAGCGTTGAAGAAGTAGCGGGGAGCAATGAGCAGTTCTTC. This sequence encodes CSVEEVAGSNEQFF.

V and J are TRBV27 and TRBJ2-3; tentative D call: TRBD2 (5 bases). Trimming pared 3 bases from V and 2 bases from J, leaving 18 bases between. Per the germline V gene, CDR1 is MNHEY and CDR2 is SMNVEV (reference sequence). CDR3 length: 17 residues. CDR3 sequence (DNA): TGTGCCAGCAGTTTTGGGCCGACGGGCGGGTTCACAGATACGCAGTATTTT. Translated: CASSFGPTGGFTDTQYF.

This sequence joins TRBV11-2 and TRBJ2-1, with 9 nucleotides matching TRBD2. V was pared by 2 bases and J by 4 bases, with 3 bases of the junction left unmatched. Germline loops: CDR1 SGHAT, CDR2 FQNNGV. CDR3 length: 15 residues. For the CDR3, the DNA is TGTGCCAGCAGCTTACTAGCGGGGTTATACAATGAGCAGTTCTTC. As protein: CASSLLAGLYNEQFF.

Sample share makes this clone large. This chain uses TRBV6-6 with TRBJ2-7; D gene unclear. The germline V and J ends were trimmed by 6 bases and 4 bases, with 10 bases remaining between them. The CDR3 has 12 residues. Germline-derived CDR1 and CDR2 are MNHNY and SVGAGI (reference sequence). This CDR3 is CASSQTRYEQYF. The DNA for the CDR3 is TGTGCCAGCAGCCAGACCCGTTACGAGCAGTACTTC.

The chain uses TRBV9 and TRBJ1-1, with TRBD1 matching over 7 bases. This CDR3 has 14 amino acids. In germline, CDR1 is SGDLS, CDR2 YYNGEE. V was pared by 3 bases and J by 4 bases, with 6 bases of the junction left unmatched. The CDR3 reads CASSGRQGPTEAFF. CDR3 nucleotide sequence: TGTGCCAGCAGCGGCAGACAGGGTCCCACTGAAGCTTTCTTT.

This clone was detected a few times. The chain carries TRBV27 and TRBJ1-2; D ambiguous. Per the germline V gene, CDR1 is MNHEY and CDR2 is SMNVEV (reference sequence). Trimming left V 2 bases short and J 3 bases short, with 10 bases between. The CDR3 length is 14 residues. The CDR3 is CASSLKVGYYGYTF. The CDR3 DNA is TGTGCCAGCAGTTTAAAAGTCGGGTACTATGGCTACACCTTC.

V usage is TRBV6-4 and J usage is TRBJ2-2; D uncertain. V was pared by 0 bases and J by 6 bases, with 2 bases between. CDR1 MRHNA and CDR2 SNTAGT come from the germline V gene. This CDR3 comprises 12 residues. The CDR3 protein is CASSDSAGELFF. The CDR3 DNA reads TGTGCCAGCAGTGACTCGGCCGGGGAGCTGTTTTTT.

V gene TRBV2 combines with J gene TRBJ1-5; tentative D call: TRBD1 (6 bases). CDR1 and CDR2 (germline): SNHLY, FYNNEI. Between the trimmed V and J ends, which lost 7 bases and 4 bases, there was a span of 14 bases. This CDR3 is built from 14 residues. The CDR3: CASTTGIQNQPQHF. CDR3 bases: TGTGCCAGCACCACAGGGATACAGAATCAGCCCCAGCATTTT.

This sequence joins TRBV14 and TRBJ1-2; D is unclear. V gave up 1 base and J gave up 7 bases, with 13 bases separating them. Germline-derived CDR1 and CDR2 are SGHDN and FVKESK. The CDR3 loop spans 14 amino acids. The CDR3 loop is CASSQVSGWAGYTF. CDR3 bases: TGTGCCAGCAGCCAAGTGTCGGGGTGGGCTGGCTACACCTTC.

This chain connects TRBV2 to TRBJ1-2; D not resolved. Per the germline V gene, CDR1 is SNHLY and CDR2 is FYNNEI. This CDR3 spans 13 amino acids. Trimming cost V 7 bases and J 1 base, with 10 bases left between them. This CDR3 is CASIHLYNYGYTF. In DNA form, the CDR3 reads TGTGCCAGCATCCACCTATATAACTATGGCTACACCTTC. Filled out from reference TRBV2 and TRBJ1-2, the complete variable domain reads EPEVTQTPSHQVTQMGQEVILRCVPISNHLYFYWYRQILGQKVEFLVSFYNNEISEKSEIFDDQFSVERPDGSNFTLKIRSTKLEDSAMYFCASIHLYNYGYTFGSGTRLTVV.

V is TRBV4-2 and J is TRBJ1-5, with 7 bases lining up with TRBD1. The CDR3 is 14 amino acids. The V gene's germline CDR1 is LGHNA and CDR2 YNFKEQ. J was trimmed by 6 bases and V by 5 bases; bases with no gene match: 7. This CDR3 reads CASSRQGGAQPQHF. In DNA form, the CDR3 reads TGTGCCAGCAGCAGACAGGGCGGGGCTCAGCCCCAGCATTTT.

This rearrangement joins TRBV18 to TRBJ1-3, with 7 bases that match TRBD1. The CDR3 consists of 17 residues. Germline V lookup: CDR1 KGHSH, CDR2 LQKENI. V shed 4 bases, J shed 0 bases, and the junction held 9 bases outside the gene matches. The CDR3 coding sequence is TGTGCCAGCTCACTGACTACAGGGGACTCCTCTGGAAACACCATATATTTT. Translating it yields CASSLTTGDSSGNTIYF.

CDR3 nucleotide sequence: TGTGCCAGCAGCCAACAGACAGGCAGCACGCAGTATTTT. It codes for CASSQQTGSTQYF. The rearrangement uses TRBV14 and TRBJ2-3, with a weak D call TRBD1 (6 bases). CDR1 and CDR2 (germline): SGHDN, FVKESK. V was cut by 2 bases and J by 9 bases, with 12 bases left in between. The CDR3 extends over 13 amino acids.

This chain uses TRBV10-3 with TRBJ2-3, with no clear D. Germline V gene lookup returns CDR1 ENHRY and CDR2 SYGVKD. The ends were cut back, 0 bases at V and 4 bases at J, with 5 bases in the middle. The CDR3 has 13 amino acids. CDR3 in DNA: TGTGCCATCAGTGAGTCCGTTGCAGATACGCAGTATTTT. Residues: CAISESVADTQYF.

To note about this clone: The junction shows a germline mismatch at one end, possibly a read error. The chain joins TRBV27 to TRBJ1-5, with 7 bases that match TRBD1. This CDR3 region has 15 residues. Per the germline V gene, CDR1 is MNHEY and CDR2 is SMNVEV (reference sequence). In DNA, the CDR3 is TGTGCCAGCAGTACCGGGACAGCCTCCAATCGGCCCCAGCATTTT. Residues: CASSTGTASNRPQHF.

The rearrangement links TRBV5-1 to TRBJ1-1; D unresolved. Germline values: CDR1 SGHRS, CDR2 YFSETQ. The CDR3 spans 12 residues. Trimming removed 4 bases from V and 8 bases from J, with 12 bases in between. CDR3 amino acids: CASSPEGSEAFF. The CDR3, as DNA: TGCGCCAGCAGCCCGGAGGGCAGCGAAGCTTTCTTT.

The chain is built from TRBV6-5 and TRBJ2-1; D not certain. The germline CDR1 and CDR2 sequences are MNHEY and SVGAGI. This CDR3 comprises 12 residues. V was pared by 6 bases and J by 0 bases, with 3 bases between. CDR3 in DNA: TGTGCCAGCAGGCGCTCCTACAATGAGCAGTTCTTC. It encodes CASRRSYNEQFF.

The rearrangement links TRBV6-6 to TRBJ2-7, with TRBD2 as a possible D gene (6 bases). The CDR3 loop spans 12 amino acids. Per the germline V gene, CDR1 is MNHNY and CDR2 is SVGAGI (reference sequence). The ends were cut back, 6 bases at V and 6 bases at J, with 12 bases in the middle. The CDR3 bases are TGTGCCAGCAGCACGGGGGACCGCGAGCAGTACTTC. Protein: CASSTGDREQYF.

The chain joins TRBV19 to TRBJ2-2; possibly TRBD1 for D (6 bases). Trimming pared 2 bases from V and 3 bases from J, leaving 10 bases between. This CDR3 comprises 15 residues. Germline assignment: CDR1 LNHDA and CDR2 SQIVND (reference sequence). The CDR3 sequence: CASSINRADTGELFF. DNA of the CDR3: TGTGCCAGTAGTATAAACAGGGCGGACACCGGGGAGCTGTTTTTT.

The chain is built from TRBV25-1 and TRBJ1-1; D call uncertain. The CDR3 runs to 12 residues. Germline V gives CDR1 MGHDK, CDR2 SYGVNS. The germline V and J ends were trimmed by 5 bases and 3 bases, with 7 bases remaining between them. CDR3 DNA: TGTGCCAGCAGTTCGCAGGACACTGAAGCTTTCTTT. Protein: CASSSQDTEAFF.

The chain recombines TRBV7-6 with TRBJ1-6; no clear D gene. The CDR3 is 15 amino acids. CDR1 is SGHVS, CDR2 FNYEAQ, per germline. Trimming pared 5 bases from V and 0 bases from J, leaving 8 bases between. The CDR3 DNA reads TGTGCCAGCAGCCCCTCCGGCTCCTATAATTCACCCCTCCACTTT. It codes for CASSPSGSYNSPLHF.

The rearrangement joins TRBV6-4 to TRBJ2-1, with 11 positions matching TRBD2. Germline CDR1 and CDR2: MRHNA and SNTAGT. The V gene end was trimmed by 5 bases and the J gene end by 4 bases; junction bases not matched to a gene: 4. The CDR3 loop spans 15 amino acids. The CDR3 DNA sequence: TGTGCCAGCAGTACGACTAGCGGGGATTACAATGAGCAGTTCTTC. This sequence encodes CASSTTSGDYNEQFF.